The 4 T cell receptor beta chains listed next were all sequenced from one sample in a study of T-cell memory formation after mild COVID-19. TCRdb ran MiXCR on the 5' RACE reads and lists one entry per CDR3 protein. The repertoire holds tens of thousands of distinct CDR3 sequences, with about 15% as singletons. Material: PBMCs or a T cell subset sorted from them (not recorded which). The receptors here all came from an adult woman who had mild COVID-19 (a few samples of this study predate the infection). Cell type and time point are not known.

A few counts support this clonotype. The CDR3 DNA sequence: TGTGCCAGCAGCCGTGGGACTATCCTTTCCTACAATGAGCAGTTCTTC. This codes for CASSRGTILSYNEQFF. The chain combines TRBV7-9 with TRBJ2-1; 7 bases agree with TRBD2. Germline V lookup: CDR1 SEHNR, CDR2 FQNEAQ (reference sequence). The ends lost 5 bases at V and 1 base at J; junction bases unmatched: 8. The CDR3 spans 16 residues.

The table lists this clonotype with a few counts. The chain is built from TRBV7-6 and TRBJ2-3, with D hard to call. This CDR3 contains 13 residues. The germline V gene has CDR1 SGHVS and CDR2 FNYEAQ. Trimming took 1 base from V and 2 from J, leaving 4 bases between them. The chain's CDR3 is CASSLGYTDTQYF. The CDR3 DNA reads TGTGCCAGCAGCTTAGGGTACACAGATACGCAGTATTTT.

The V gene is TRBV24-1, the J gene TRBJ1-5, with D unclear. V was shortened by 3 bases and J by 7 bases, with 9 bases between the two germline ends. Germline V lookup: CDR1 KGHDR, CDR2 SFDVKD. This CDR3 has 13 residues. CDR3: CATSDKGGQPQHF. In DNA form, the CDR3 reads TGTGCCACCAGTGATAAGGGAGGACAGCCCCAGCATTTT.

The V and J genes are TRBV12-3 or TRBV12-4 and TRBJ2-1; unclear D gene. Trimming left V 8 bases short and J 7 bases short, with 12 bases between. The CDR3 length is 12 residues. This CDR3 is CASGPRKNEQFF. CDR3 bases: TGTGCCAGCGGACCCAGGAAAAATGAGCAGTTCTTC.